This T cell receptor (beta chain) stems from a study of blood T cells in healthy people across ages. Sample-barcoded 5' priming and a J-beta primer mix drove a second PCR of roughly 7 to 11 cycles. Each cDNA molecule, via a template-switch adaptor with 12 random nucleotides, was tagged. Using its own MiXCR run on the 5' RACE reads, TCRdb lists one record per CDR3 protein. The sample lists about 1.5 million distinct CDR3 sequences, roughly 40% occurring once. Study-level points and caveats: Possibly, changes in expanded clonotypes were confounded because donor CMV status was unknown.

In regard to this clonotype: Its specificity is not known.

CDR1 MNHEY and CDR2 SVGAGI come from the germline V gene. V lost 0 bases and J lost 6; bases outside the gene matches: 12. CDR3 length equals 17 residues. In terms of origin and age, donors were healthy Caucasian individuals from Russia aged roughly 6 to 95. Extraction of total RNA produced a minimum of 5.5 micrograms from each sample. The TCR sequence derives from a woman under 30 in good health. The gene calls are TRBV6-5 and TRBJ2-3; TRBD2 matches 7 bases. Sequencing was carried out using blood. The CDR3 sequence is CASSYSSSGAPPDTQYF. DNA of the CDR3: TGTGCCAGCAGTTACTCGTCCAGCGGGGCCCCCCCCGATACGCAGTATTTT.